The source of this TCR beta chain is a study of shared clonotypes between healthy human individuals. The table lists this clone with a count of one. Only Caucasian adults living in Nashville, Tennessee served as donors. This table comes from immunoSEQ multiplex PCR, and its TCRdb copy is limited to in-frame clones, with some not included. This table holds about 490,000 clones, around 73% found once. The origin of this receptor is a woman aged 40 to 55 in good health. Some clones in this sample may be carry-over from other donors' samples. Sequences were obtained from PBMCs.

CDR3 sequence reads: CASSSQAGANVLTF. CDR3 DNA sequence: TGTGCCAGCAGTAGCCAGGCTGGGGCCAACGTCCTGACTTTC. The chain uses TRBV6-4 and TRBJ2-6; D uncertain. V gave up 5 bases and J gave up 2 bases, with 7 bases separating them. The CDR3 has 14 residues. Germline V lookup: CDR1 MRHNA, CDR2 SNTAGT.